The 9 T cell receptor beta chains below all came from one sample that was sequenced in a study of blood T cell repertoires in COVID-19. Sequencing used immunoSEQ multiplex PCR; TCRdb keeps in-frame clones, though not all of them. The sample holds 150,000 to 200,000 clones, roughly 84% seen once. The source material was peripheral blood. These TCRs come from a woman aged 70 to 79 with COVID-19, enrolled during active disease.

V and J are TRBV18 and TRBJ1-4; a weak D match, TRBD1 (6 bases). V was clipped by 4 bases and J by 6 bases, with 12 bases between them. The CDR3 consists of 14 residues. Germline V CDR1 and CDR2: KGHSH, LQKENI. This CDR3 reads CASSHRDNYEKLFF. The CDR3 DNA reads as TGTGCCAGCTCACACCGGGACAACTATGAAAAACTGTTTTTT.

The chain is built from TRBV6-5 and TRBJ2-2; TRBD1 agrees at 8 bases. The CDR3 runs 13 residues. The germline V gene has CDR1 MNHEY and CDR2 SVGAGI. V shed 8 bases, J shed 6 bases, and the junction held 5 bases outside the gene matches. In nucleotides, the CDR3 is TGTGCCAGCCGGGACAGGCGGTCCGGGGAGCTGTTTTTT. Its protein is CASRDRRSGELFF.

This CDR3 reads CASRLGGVGSPLHF. CDR3 DNA: TGTGCCAGCAGATTAGGAGGGGTGGGTTCACCCCTCCACTTT. The chain carries TRBV27 and TRBJ1-6, with a tentative D call TRBD1 (5 bases). Trimming took off 6 bases at V and 9 bases at J, with 15 bases between the two ends. Per the germline V gene, CDR1 is MNHEY and CDR2 is SMNVEV (reference sequence). The CDR3 spans 14 residues.

This clone has a handful of counts. The chain carries TRBV5-1 and TRBJ2-2; 9 nucleotides line up with TRBD1. CDR1 is SGHRS and CDR2 is YFSETQ in the germline V gene. With 1 base clipped from V and 7 bases from J, the junction kept 8 bases outside the gene matches. The CDR3 consists of 16 residues. CDR3 nucleotides: TGCGCCAGCAGCTTGTACGTGACAGGGGGTTACGGGGAGCTGTTTTTT. This encodes CASSLYVTGGYGELFF.

This clone was seen a handful of times. The chain combines TRBV19 with TRBJ1-5; D not resolved. Germline assignment: CDR1 LNHDA and CDR2 SQIVND (reference sequence). This CDR3 has 14 amino acids. With 5 bases removed from V and 3 bases from J, the gap between germline ends came to 11 bases. The CDR3 is CASSLVAFNQPQHF. The CDR3 nucleotides are TGTGCCAGTAGTCTGGTAGCCTTCAATCAGCCCCAGCATTTT.

The genes are TRBV15 and TRBJ1-5, with 9 bases that match TRBD1. Germline CDR1 and CDR2: LNHNV and YYDKDF (reference sequence). The CDR3 is made up of 15 amino acids. V shed 5 bases and J 6 bases; nucleotides not matched to a gene: 8. CDR3 nucleotide sequence: TGTGCCACCAGCCCCTGGGACAGGGAGGGTCAGCCCCAGCATTTT. It codes for CATSPWDREGQPQHF.

This clone was detected once. The genes are TRBV30 and TRBJ2-2; 9 bases are shared with TRBD2. CDR1 and CDR2 from the germline V gene are GTSNPN and SVGIG (reference sequence). This CDR3 is built from 17 residues. Trimming removed 3 bases from V and 3 bases from J; junction bases left unmatched: 11. CDR3 sequence: CAWRDLLRGGHTGELFF. In nucleotides, the CDR3 is TGTGCCTGGAGGGACCTCTTGCGGGGGGGGCACACCGGGGAGCTGTTTTTT.

The V gene is TRBV27, the J gene TRBJ2-2; 11 bases map to TRBD2. The CDR3 has 16 amino acids. V trimming: 6 bases; J trimming: 4 bases; junction bases outside the gene matches: 7. Germline V gene data show CDR1 as MNHEY and CDR2 as SMNVEV (reference sequence). As DNA, the CDR3 is TGTGCCAGCAGGATTAGCGGGGGGGCCAGCACCGGGGAGCTGTTTTTT. This translates into CASRISGGASTGELFF.

V is TRBV7-2 and J is TRBJ1-6; TRBD1 matches 9 bases. The CDR3 sequence is 15 residues long. Germline V gene sequence: CDR1 SGHTA, CDR2 FQGNSA. Trimming took 5 bases from V and 8 from J; bases not matched to a gene: 7. CDR3 coding DNA: TGTGCCAGCAGCCCCGGGACAGGGATTGATTCACCCCTCCACTTT. As protein: CASSPGTGIDSPLHF.